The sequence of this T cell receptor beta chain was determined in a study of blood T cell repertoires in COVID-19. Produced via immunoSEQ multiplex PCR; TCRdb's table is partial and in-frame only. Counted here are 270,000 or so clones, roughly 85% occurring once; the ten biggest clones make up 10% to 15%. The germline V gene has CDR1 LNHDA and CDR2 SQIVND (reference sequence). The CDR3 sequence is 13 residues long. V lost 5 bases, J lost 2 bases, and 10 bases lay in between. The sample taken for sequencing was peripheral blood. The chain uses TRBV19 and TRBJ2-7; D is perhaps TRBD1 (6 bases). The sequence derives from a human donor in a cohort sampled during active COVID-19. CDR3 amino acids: CASSARGTYEQYF. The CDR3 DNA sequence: TGTGCCAGTAGTGCCAGGGGAACCTACGAGCAGTACTTC.